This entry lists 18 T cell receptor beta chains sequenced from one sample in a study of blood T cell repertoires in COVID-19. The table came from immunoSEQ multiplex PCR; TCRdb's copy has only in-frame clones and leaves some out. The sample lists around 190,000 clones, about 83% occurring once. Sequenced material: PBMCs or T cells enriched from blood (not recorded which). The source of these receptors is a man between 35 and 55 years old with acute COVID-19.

The CDR3: CASRLAGGPETGELFF. CDR3 DNA sequence: TGCGCCAGCAGACTAGCGGGAGGGCCGGAAACCGGGGAGCTGTTTTTT. The chain is built from TRBV5-1 and TRBJ2-2; 13 nucleotides line up with TRBD2. The CDR3 totals 16 residues. CDR1 and CDR2 from the germline V gene are SGHRS and YFSETQ. V lost 5 bases and J lost 5; bases outside the gene matches: 6. Combining the CDR3 with reference TRBV5-1 and TRBJ2-2 gives the whole variable domain KAGVTQTPRYLIKTRGQQVTLSCSPISGHRSVSWYQQTPGQGLQFLFEYFSETQRNKGNFPGRFSGRQFSNSRSEMNVSTLELGDSALYLCASRLAGGPETGELFFGEGSRLTVL.

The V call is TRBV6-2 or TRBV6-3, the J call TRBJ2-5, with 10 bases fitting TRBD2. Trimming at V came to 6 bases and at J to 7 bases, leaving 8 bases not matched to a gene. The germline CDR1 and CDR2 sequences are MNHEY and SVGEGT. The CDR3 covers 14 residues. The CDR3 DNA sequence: TGTGCCAGCAGCACCGGGACTAGCGAGATGACCCAGTACTTC. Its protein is CASSTGTSEMTQYF.

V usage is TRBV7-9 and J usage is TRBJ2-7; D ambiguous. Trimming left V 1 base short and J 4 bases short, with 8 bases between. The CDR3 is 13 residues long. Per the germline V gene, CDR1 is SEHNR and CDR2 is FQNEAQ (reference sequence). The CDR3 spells CASSLDFGYEQYF. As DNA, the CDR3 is TGTGCCAGCAGCTTAGACTTTGGTTACGAGCAGTACTTC.

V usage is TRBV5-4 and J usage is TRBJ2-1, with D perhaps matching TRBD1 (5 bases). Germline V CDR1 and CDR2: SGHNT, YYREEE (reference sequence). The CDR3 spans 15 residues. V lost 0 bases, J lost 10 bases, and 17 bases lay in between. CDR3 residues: CASSLGGGRAVEQFF. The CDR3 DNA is TGTGCCAGCAGCTTGGGAGGCGGCAGGGCGGTGGAGCAGTTCTTC. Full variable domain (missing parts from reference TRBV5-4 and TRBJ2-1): ETGVTQSPTHLIKTRGQQVTLRCSSQSGHNTVSWYQQALGQGPQFIFQYYREEENGRGNFPPRFSGLQFPNYSSELNVNALELDDSALYLCASSLGGGRAVEQFFGPGTRLTVL.

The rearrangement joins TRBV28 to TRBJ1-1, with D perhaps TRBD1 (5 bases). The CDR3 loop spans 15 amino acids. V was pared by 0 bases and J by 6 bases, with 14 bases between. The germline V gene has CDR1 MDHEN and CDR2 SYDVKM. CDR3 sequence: CASSLWKGRNAEAFF. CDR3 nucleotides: TGTGCCAGCAGTTTATGGAAGGGGCGAAACGCTGAAGCTTTCTTT.

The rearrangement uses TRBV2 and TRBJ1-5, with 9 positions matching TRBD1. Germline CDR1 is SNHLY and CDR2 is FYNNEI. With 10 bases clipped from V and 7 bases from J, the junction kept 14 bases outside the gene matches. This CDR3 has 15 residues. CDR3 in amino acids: CATSPFDRGNQPQHF. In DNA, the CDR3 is TGTGCCACCTCACCATTCGACAGGGGGAACCAGCCCCAGCATTTT.

The CDR3 is CASSWAARAPEQTQYF. CDR3 bases: TGTGCCAGCAGTTGGGCAGCGAGGGCCCCGGAACAGACCCAGTACTTC. This chain uses TRBV27 with TRBJ2-5, with D maybe TRBD2 (5 bases). There are 16 residues in the CDR3. Germline CDR1 MNHEY, CDR2 SMNVEV (reference sequence). The V end was cut by 4 bases, the J end by 6 bases, with 21 bases between.

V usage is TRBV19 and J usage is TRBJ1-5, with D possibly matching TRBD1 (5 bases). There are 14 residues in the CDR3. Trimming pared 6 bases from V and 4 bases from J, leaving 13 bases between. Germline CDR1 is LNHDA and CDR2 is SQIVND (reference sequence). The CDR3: CASRFGGGNQPQHF. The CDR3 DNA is TGTGCCAGTAGGTTTGGGGGAGGAAATCAGCCCCAGCATTTT. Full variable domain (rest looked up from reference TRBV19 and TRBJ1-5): DGGITQSPKYLFRKEGQNVTLSCEQNLNHDAMYWYRQDPGQGLRLIYYSQIVNDFQKGDIAEGYSVSREKKESFPLTVTSAQKNPTAFYLCASRFGGGNQPQHFGDGTRLSIL.

The CDR3 region has the DNA TGCGCCAGCAGCCAAGCCTACGTGGCGGGAGTAAGGAATGAGCAGTTCTTC. This gives the protein CASSQAYVAGVRNEQFF. The chain has TRBV5-1 and TRBJ2-1; 7 nucleotides match TRBD2. This CDR3 has 17 amino acids. CDR1 SGHRS and CDR2 YFSETQ come from the germline V gene. V was clipped by 4 bases and J by 7 bases; unmatched bases: 17.

The CDR3 is CASSNRGLAGDEQYF. The CDR3 coding sequence is TGTGCCAGCAGTAATCGGGGACTAGCGGGAGACGAGCAGTACTTC. The chain has TRBV27 and TRBJ2-7, with 14 bases that match TRBD2. From germline, CDR1 is MNHEY and CDR2 SMNVEV (reference sequence). The CDR3 is 15 residues long. With 5 bases clipped from V and 5 bases from J, the junction kept 5 bases outside the gene matches.

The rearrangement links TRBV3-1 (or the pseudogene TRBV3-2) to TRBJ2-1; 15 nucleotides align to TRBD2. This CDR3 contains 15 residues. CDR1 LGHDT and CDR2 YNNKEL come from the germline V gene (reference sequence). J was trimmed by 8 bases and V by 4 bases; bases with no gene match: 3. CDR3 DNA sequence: TGTGCCAGCAGCCTGGGACTAGCGGGAGGCTATGAGCAGTTCTTC. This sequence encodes CASSLGLAGGYEQFF.

The CDR3 loop reads CASSLGSAGTSYEQYF. The CDR3 bases are TGTGCCAGCAGCTTAGGGTCCGCGGGCACATCCTACGAGCAGTACTTC. The J gene is TRBJ2-7, the V gene TRBV11-2, with a possible D match to TRBD2 (5 bases). The germline CDR1 and CDR2 sequences are SGHAT and FQNNGV. V shed 1 base and J shed 1 base, with 14 bases lying between them. This CDR3 region has 16 residues.

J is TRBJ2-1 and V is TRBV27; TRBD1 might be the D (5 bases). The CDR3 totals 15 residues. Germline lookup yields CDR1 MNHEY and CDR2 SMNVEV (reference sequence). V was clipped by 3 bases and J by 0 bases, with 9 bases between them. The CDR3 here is CASSFQGPSYNEQFF. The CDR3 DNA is TGTGCCAGCAGTTTTCAGGGCCCCTCCTACAATGAGCAGTTCTTC.

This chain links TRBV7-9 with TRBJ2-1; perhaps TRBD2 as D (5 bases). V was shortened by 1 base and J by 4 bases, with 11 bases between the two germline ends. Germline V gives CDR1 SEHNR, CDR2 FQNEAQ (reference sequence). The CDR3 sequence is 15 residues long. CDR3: CASSLVAGLYNEQFF. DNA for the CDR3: TGTGCCAGCAGCTTAGTTGCGGGCCTTTACAATGAGCAGTTCTTC.

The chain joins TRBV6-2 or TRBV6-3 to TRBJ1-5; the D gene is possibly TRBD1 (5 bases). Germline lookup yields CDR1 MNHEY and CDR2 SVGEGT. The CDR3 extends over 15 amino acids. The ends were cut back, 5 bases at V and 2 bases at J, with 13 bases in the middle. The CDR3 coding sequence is TGTGCCAGCAGTAGGGACTTTTTGGGCAATCAGCCCCAGCATTTT. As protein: CASSRDFLGNQPQHF.

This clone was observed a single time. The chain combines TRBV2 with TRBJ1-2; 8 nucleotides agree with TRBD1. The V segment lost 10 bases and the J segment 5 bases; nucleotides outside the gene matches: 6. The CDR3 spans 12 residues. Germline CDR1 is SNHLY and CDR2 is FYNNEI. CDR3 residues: CATETGAYGYTF. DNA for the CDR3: TGTGCCACCGAGACAGGGGCATATGGCTACACCTTC.

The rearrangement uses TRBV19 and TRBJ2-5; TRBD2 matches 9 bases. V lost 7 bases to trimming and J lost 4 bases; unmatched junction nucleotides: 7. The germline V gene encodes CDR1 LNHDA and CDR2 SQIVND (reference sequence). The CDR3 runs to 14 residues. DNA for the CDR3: TGTGCCAGTACAAGCGGGAGGAGTGGAGAGACCCAGTACTTC. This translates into CASTSGRSGETQYF.

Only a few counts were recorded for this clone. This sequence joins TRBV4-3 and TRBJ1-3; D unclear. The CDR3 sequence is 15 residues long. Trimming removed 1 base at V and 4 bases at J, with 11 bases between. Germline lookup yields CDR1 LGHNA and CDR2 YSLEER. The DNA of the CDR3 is TGCGCCAGCAGCCAAGGGACTTTGCCGGGAAACACCATATATTTT. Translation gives CASSQGTLPGNTIYF.